Sequencing of this T cell receptor beta chain was carried out in a study of T cells in Graves' hyperthyroidism and ophthalmopathy (dated by TCRdb to between 2018 and 2021). General notes on the study: Peripheral blood samples were taken at the time of initial diagnosis, prior to any treatment. Once sampling was done, hyperthyroidism patients were given methimazole at a starting dose of 30 mg daily, whereas ophthalmopathy patients were given high-dose intravenous methylprednisolone. The paper describes TCR Vbeta CDR3 sequencing of about 140 peripheral blood samples, made up of some 40 ophthalmopathy patients, more than 70 hyperthyroidism patients and about 17 progressor patients. The roughly 100 discovery patients were randomly divided into training and test sets at a 7:3 ratio. In addition, the study compared T-cell repertoires in thyroid tissue and in blood from roughly six Graves' hyperthyroidism patients. TCR V-J signatures able to tell the groups apart were searched for in a discovery cohort of more than 90 patients, of whom fewer than 45 had Graves' ophthalmopathy and about 55 had stable Graves' hyperthyroidism. An independent validation cohort of around 19 hyperthyroidism patients and 15 or so patients who later progressed to ophthalmopathy tested prospective prediction of ophthalmopathy. General findings and caveats noted by the study authors: Most expanded thyroid clonotypes (frequency above 0.001) were also detected in blood, a finding suggesting that blood repertoires may reflect thyroid immune responses. Sample size was not statistically predetermined, and investigators were not blinded to group allocation. In validation, the model predicted progression to ophthalmopathy a median of roughly 6.2 months before onset, with approximately 71% sensitivity and roughly 73% specificity. A model built on a 13 V-J signature distinguished ophthalmopathy from stable hyperthyroidism, reaching 87.88% sensitivity and around 81% specificity in cross-validation and 80%/75% in testing.

Trimming takes 10 bases off V and 2 bases off J; junction bases not matched to a gene: 16. Via the germline V gene, CDR1 is ENHRY and CDR2 SYGVKD. There are 16 amino acids in the CDR3, from cysteine to phenylalanine inclusive. The kept DNA is CDR3 alone, 48 bases in frame from the first base. Stable Graves' hyperthyroidism was defined as the absence of progression to ophthalmopathy over 18 months of follow-up. Hyperthyroidism patients were newly diagnosed, had a disease duration of under 2 months, and were aged 18 to 65 years. Patients with uncontrolled infections, other autoimmune diseases, pregnancy or lactation were excluded. Diagnoses were established on the basis of clinical symptoms, serum thyroxine and TRAb, thyroid ultrasound, and orbital computed tomography. Ficoll-Paque density gradient centrifugation was used to isolate PBMCs from 8 to 10 ml of fresh peripheral blood. Total RNA was extracted using Trizol reagent, and RNA quality was assessed on an Agilent 2100 Bioanalyzer.

The TCR beta CDR3 regions were amplified from the RNA transcripts. For the first round of RT-PCR on the TCR CDR3, the HTBI primer set was used together with the Qiagen OneStep RT-PCR kit. A second multiplex PCR round built the libraries, followed by size selection and purification. Sequencing of the libraries was done on an Illumina HiSeq2000 using paired-end 100 bp reads. The paper's processing steps were these. SOAPnuke was used to process the raw data, with reads discarded if the reads contained adapters or uncalled bases, had a mean Phred below 15, or lacked an exact constant-primer or identifier match. COPE v1.2.5 was used to merge the high-quality paired reads, and each unique nucleotide sequence was defined as a clonotype. Clonotypes were aligned to IMGT TRBV, TRBD and TRBJ reference segments using MiTCR v1.1. Analysis was restricted to V-J combinations with a frequency above 0.0001, which covered approximately 99% of repertoires. A TCS score was defined as the ratio of F50 (clonal expansion) to E x V (chaos), with BLOSUM62-based TCRdist applied between CDR3 peptides within each V-J. Welch's t-statistics and random forest reduced 500 to 650 V-J features to 13, which were used in a naive Bayes classifier (R e1071). Using fastp trimming at Q25 and MiXCR clonotype assembly, TCRdb reanalyzed the public sequencing data and kept in-frame beta chains. Each record represents a unique CDR3 protein, reported with the most common genes and DNA among its rows. The V and J calls and clone size come from TCRdb's table, not from the authors' own analysis. The sample contains roughly 300,000 distinct CDR3 sequences, approximately 14% of them found a single time. The leading ten clones occupy roughly 25% of the sample.

This clonotype came up many times. Its antigen target is currently unknown. Base qualities are not provided; no much larger clone lies one nucleotide away. The sequence came from a woman younger than 45 with Graves' hyperthyroidism. The V and J genes are TRBV10-3 and TRBJ1-2, with 7 central nucleotides matching TRBD1. The source material was blood. The CDR3 amino acid sequence is: CATYAATGTKNYGYTF. Read as DNA, the sequence is TGTGCCACCTACGCTGCGACAGGGACGAAGAACTATGGCTACACCTTC.